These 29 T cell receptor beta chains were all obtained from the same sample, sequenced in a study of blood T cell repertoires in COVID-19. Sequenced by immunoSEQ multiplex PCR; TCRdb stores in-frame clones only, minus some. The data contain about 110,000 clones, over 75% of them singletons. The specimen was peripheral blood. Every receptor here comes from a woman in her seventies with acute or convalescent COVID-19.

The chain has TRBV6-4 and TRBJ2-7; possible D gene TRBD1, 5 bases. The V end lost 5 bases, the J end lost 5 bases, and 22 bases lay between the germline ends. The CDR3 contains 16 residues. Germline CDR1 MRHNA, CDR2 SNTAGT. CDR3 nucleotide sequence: TGTGCCAGCAGTAGACCCCCCCCAAGGGGTGCGAACGAGCAGTACGTC. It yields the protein CASSRPPPRGANEQYV.

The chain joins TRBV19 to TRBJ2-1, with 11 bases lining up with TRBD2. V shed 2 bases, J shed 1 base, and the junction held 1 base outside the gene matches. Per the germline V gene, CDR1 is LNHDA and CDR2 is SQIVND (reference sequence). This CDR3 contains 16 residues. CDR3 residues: CASSIRLAGSYNEQFF. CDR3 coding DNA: TGTGCCAGTAGTATAAGACTAGCGGGGTCCTACAATGAGCAGTTCTTC.

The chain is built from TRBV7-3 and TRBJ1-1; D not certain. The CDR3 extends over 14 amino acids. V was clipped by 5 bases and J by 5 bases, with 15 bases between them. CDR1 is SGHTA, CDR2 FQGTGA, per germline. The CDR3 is CASSPGGVGTEAFF. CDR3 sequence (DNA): TGTGCCAGCAGCCCCGGCGGGGTTGGAACTGAAGCTTTCTTT.

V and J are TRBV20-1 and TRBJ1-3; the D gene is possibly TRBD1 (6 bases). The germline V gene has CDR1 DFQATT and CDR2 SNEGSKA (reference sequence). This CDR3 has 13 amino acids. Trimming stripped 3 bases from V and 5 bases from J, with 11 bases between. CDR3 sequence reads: CSASGQGRNTIYF. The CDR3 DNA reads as TGCAGTGCTAGTGGCCAGGGGAGAAACACCATATATTTT.

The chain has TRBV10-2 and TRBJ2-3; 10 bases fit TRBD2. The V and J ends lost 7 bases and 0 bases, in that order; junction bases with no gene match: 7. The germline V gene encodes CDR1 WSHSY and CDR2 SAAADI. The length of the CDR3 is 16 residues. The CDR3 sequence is CASTGTSASSTDTQYF. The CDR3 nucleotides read TGCGCCAGCACCGGGACTAGCGCCTCTAGCACAGATACGCAGTATTTT.

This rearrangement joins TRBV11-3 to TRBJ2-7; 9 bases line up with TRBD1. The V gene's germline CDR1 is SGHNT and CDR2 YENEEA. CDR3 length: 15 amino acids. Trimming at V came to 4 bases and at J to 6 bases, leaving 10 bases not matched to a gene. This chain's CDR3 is CASSSTPDRGSEQYF. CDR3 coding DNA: TGTGCCAGCAGCTCTACCCCGGACAGGGGCAGCGAGCAGTACTTC.

As DNA, the CDR3 is TGTGCCAGCAGCCGCGGGATCTTCGACGGGGAGCTGTTTTTT. This codes for CASSRGIFDGELFF. V is TRBV7-3 and J is TRBJ2-2, with a tentative D call TRBD2 (6 bases). The length of the CDR3 is 14 residues. The ends were cut back, 5 bases at V and 7 bases at J, with 14 bases in the middle. Per germline, CDR1 SGHTA and CDR2 FQGTGA.

Here the CDR3 reads CASSSSWGGGELFF. DNA for the CDR3: TGCGCCAGCAGCTCCTCATGGGGCGGCGGGGAGCTGTTTTTT. The V and J genes are TRBV5-1 and TRBJ2-2; a weak D match, TRBD1 (5 bases). The CDR3 covers 14 residues. The V end lost 3 bases, the J end lost 7 bases, and 13 bases lay between the germline ends. Germline loops: CDR1 SGHRS, CDR2 YFSETQ.

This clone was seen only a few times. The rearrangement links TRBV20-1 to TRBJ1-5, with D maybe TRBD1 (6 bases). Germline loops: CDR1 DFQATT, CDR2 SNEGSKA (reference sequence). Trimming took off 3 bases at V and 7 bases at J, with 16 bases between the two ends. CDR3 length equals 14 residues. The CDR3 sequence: CSASSTVRGQPQHF. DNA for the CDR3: TGCAGTGCTAGTTCGACGGTCAGGGGACAGCCCCAGCATTTT.

The CDR3 here is CSVETTQGTSGRNEQFF. CDR3 DNA sequence: TGCAGCGTTGAGACGACGCAAGGGACTAGCGGGAGGAATGAGCAGTTCTTC. The chain couples TRBV29-1 to TRBJ2-1, with 15 bases aligning to TRBD2. The CDR3 extends over 17 amino acids. Looked up from germline, CDR1 is SQVTM and CDR2 is ANQGSEA. With 3 bases clipped from V and 7 bases from J, the junction kept 10 bases outside the gene matches.

The CDR3 protein is CASSDLSGDRGQNEQFF. CDR3 nucleotides: TGTGCCAGCAGTGATCTCAGTGGGGACAGGGGGCAGAATGAGCAGTTCTTC. J is TRBJ2-1 and V is TRBV6-1; TRBD1 matches at 12 bases. CDR1 MNHNS and CDR2 SASEGT come from the germline V gene. The J segment lost 7 bases and the V segment lost 3 bases, leaving 10 bases of the junction unmatched. The CDR3 is made up of 17 amino acids.

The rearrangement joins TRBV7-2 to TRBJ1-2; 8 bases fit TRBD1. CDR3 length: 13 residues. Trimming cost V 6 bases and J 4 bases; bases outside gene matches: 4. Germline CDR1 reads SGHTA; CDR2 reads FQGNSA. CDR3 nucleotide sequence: TGTGCCAGCAGGCATGGACAGGGCTATGGCTACACCTTC. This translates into CASRHGQGYGYTF.

The CDR3 spells CASSLDRWSQYF. In nucleotides, the CDR3 is TGCGCCAGCAGCTTGGACCGGTGGAGCCAGTACTTC. V and J are TRBV5-1 and TRBJ2-5, with no clear D. The CDR3 is made up of 12 amino acids. Germline loops: CDR1 SGHRS, CDR2 YFSETQ. Trimming removed 0 bases from V and 10 bases from J, with 10 bases in between.

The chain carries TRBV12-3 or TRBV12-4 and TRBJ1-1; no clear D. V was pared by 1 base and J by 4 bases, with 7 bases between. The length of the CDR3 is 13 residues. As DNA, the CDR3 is TGTGCCAGCAGTTTAGGTTCTACCACTGAAGCTTTCTTT. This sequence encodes CASSLGSTTEAFF.

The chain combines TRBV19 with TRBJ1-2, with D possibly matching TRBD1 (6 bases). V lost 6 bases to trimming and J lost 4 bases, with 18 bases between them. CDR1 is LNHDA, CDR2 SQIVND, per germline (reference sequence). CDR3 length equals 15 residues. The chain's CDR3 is CASSEKDSPGYGYTF. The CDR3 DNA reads TGTGCCAGTAGCGAGAAGGACAGCCCCGGCTATGGCTACACCTTC.

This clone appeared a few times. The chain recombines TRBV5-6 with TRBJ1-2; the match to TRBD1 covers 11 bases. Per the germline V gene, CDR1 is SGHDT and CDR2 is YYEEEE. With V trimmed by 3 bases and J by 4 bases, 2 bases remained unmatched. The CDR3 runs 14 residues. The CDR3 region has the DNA TGTGCCAGCAGCTCCGGGACAGGGGGCTATGGCTACACCTTC. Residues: CASSSGTGGYGYTF.

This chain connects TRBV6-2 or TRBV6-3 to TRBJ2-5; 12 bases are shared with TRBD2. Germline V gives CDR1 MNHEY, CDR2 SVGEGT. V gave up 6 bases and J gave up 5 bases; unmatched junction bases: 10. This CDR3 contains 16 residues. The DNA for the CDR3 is TGTGCCAGCAGCCCCCTAGCGGGGGGGCTAGGGGAGACCCAGTACTTC. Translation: CASSPLAGGLGETQYF.

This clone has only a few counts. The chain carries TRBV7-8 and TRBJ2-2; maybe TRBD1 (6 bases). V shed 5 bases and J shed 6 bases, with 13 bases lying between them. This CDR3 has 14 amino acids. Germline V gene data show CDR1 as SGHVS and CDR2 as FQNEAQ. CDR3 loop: CASSLEGQPGELFF. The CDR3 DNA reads TGTGCCAGCAGCCTGGAAGGACAGCCCGGGGAGCTGTTTTTT.

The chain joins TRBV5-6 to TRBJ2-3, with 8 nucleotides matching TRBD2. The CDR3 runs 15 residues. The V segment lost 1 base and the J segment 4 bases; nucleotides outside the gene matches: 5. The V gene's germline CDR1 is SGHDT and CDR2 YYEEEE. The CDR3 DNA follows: TGTGCCAGCAGCTTGACCGGGAGGGCTGCAGATACGCAGTATTTT. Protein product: CASSLTGRAADTQYF.

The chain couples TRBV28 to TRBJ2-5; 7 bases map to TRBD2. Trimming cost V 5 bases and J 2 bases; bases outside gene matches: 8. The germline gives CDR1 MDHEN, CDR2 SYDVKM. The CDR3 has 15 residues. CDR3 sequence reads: CASSPRGVGQETQYF. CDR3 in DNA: TGTGCCAGCAGTCCTCGGGGGGTTGGTCAAGAGACCCAGTACTTC.

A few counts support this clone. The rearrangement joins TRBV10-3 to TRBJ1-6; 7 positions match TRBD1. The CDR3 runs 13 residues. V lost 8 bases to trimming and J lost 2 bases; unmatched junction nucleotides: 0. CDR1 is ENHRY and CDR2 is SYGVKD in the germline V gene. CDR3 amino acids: CAIQGAYNSPLHF. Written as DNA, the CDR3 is TGTGCCATCCAGGGGGCCTATAATTCACCCCTCCACTTT.

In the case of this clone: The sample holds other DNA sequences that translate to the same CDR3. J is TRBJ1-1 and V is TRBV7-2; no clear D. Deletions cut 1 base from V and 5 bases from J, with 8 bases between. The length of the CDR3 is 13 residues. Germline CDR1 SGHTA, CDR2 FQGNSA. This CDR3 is CASSLGGRTEAFF. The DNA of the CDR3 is TGTGCCAGCAGCTTAGGCGGGAGGACTGAAGCTTTCTTT.

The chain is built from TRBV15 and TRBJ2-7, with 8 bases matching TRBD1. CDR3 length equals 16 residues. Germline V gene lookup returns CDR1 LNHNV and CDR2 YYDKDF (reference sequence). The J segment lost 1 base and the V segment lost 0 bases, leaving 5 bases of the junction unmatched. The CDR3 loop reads CATSRERTGISYEQYF. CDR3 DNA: TGTGCCACCAGCAGAGAGCGGACAGGGATTTCCTACGAGCAGTACTTC.

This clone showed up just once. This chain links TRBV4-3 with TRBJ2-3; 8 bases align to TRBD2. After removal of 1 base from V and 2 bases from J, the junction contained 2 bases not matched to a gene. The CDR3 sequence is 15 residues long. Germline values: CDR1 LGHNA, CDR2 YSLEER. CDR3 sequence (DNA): TGCGCCAGCAGCCAAGGACTAGCGAACACAGATACGCAGTATTTT. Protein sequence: CASSQGLANTDTQYF.

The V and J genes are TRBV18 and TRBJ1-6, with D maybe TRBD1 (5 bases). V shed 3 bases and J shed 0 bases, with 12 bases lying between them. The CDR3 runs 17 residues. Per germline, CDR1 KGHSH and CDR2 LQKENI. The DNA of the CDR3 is TGTGCCAGCTCACCGGATCAGGGTGGCTCCTATAATTCACCCCTCCACTTT. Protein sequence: CASSPDQGGSYNSPLHF.

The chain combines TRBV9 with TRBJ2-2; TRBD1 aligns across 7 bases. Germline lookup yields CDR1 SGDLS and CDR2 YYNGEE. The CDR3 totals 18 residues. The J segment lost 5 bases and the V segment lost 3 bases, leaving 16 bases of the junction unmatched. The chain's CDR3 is CASSARPIQGIGTGELFF. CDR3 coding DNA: TGTGCCAGCAGCGCCCGACCAATACAGGGGATCGGGACCGGGGAGCTGTTTTTT.

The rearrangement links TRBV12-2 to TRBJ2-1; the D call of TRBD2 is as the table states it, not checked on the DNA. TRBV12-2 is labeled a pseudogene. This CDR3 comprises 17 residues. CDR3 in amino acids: CASRLDPGTSGRVEQFF. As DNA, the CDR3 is TGTGCAAGTCGCTTAGACCCCGGAACTAGCGGGCGGGTGGAGCAGTTCTTC.

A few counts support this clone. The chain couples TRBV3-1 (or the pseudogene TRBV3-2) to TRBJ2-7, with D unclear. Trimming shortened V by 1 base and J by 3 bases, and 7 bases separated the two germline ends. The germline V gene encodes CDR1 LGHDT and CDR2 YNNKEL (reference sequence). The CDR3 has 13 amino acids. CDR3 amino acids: CASSQGSYYEQYF. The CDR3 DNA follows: TGTGCCAGCAGCCAAGGATCCTACTACGAGCAGTACTTC.

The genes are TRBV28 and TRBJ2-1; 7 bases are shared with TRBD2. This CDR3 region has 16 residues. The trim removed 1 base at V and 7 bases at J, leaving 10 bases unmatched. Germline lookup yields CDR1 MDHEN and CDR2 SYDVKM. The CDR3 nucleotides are TGTGCCAGCAGTTTATTTGGGGAGGGACGAAGGAATGAGCAGTTCTTC. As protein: CASSLFGEGRRNEQFF.